These 29 T cell receptor beta chains were sequenced from one sample in a study of OX40 agonist ivuxolimab in advanced cancers. TCRdb's table, derived via immunoSEQ multiplex PCR, lists solely in-frame clones and lacks some. The sample has fewer than 85,000 clones; 90% are singletons. The sample consisted of CD4+ or CD8+ T cells sorted from blood, taken in a trial of the OX40 agonist ivuxolimab. These receptors came from an adult with an advanced solid tumor such as melanoma, head and neck, liver or kidney cancer.

CDR3 loop: CASSLDGTATDTQYF. CDR3 bases: TGTGCCAGCAGCTTGGACGGGACAGCCACAGATACGCAGTATTTT. The rearrangement joins TRBV7-9 to TRBJ2-3; 7 nucleotides agree with TRBD1. The CDR3 contains 15 residues. Germline V CDR1 and CDR2: SEHNR, FQNEAQ (reference sequence). V shed 3 bases, J shed 2 bases, and the junction held 5 bases outside the gene matches.

J is TRBJ2-3 and V is TRBV5-1; the D gene is possibly TRBD1 (5 bases). V lost 4 bases, J lost 7 bases, and 16 bases lay in between. CDR3 length: 14 residues. From germline, CDR1 is SGHRS and CDR2 YFSETQ. The DNA of the CDR3 is TGCGCCAGCAGCCCGCAAACTACAGGCCATACGCAGTATTTT. As protein: CASSPQTTGHTQYF.

The rearrangement uses TRBV5-1 and TRBJ1-3; a weak D match, TRBD1 (5 bases). V dropped 0 bases and J dropped 2 bases, with 12 bases sitting between them. Germline loops: CDR1 SGHRS, CDR2 YFSETQ. The CDR3 loop spans 16 amino acids. The CDR3 here is CASSLAGDLTGNTIYF. Here the CDR3 DNA reads TGCGCCAGCAGCTTGGCCGGGGACCTAACTGGAAACACCATATATTTT.

This chain connects TRBV13 to TRBJ1-2; D remains unclear. The CDR3 contains 13 residues. Germline CDR1 reads PRHDT; CDR2 reads FYEKMQ (reference sequence). The ends were cut back, 4 bases at V and 4 bases at J, with 10 bases in the middle. The CDR3 sequence is CASSSRTAYGYTF. CDR3 DNA sequence: TGTGCCAGCAGCTCCCGGACGGCCTATGGCTACACCTTC.

As to this clone: Distinct nucleotide sequences in the sample also encode this CDR3. V gene TRBV2 combines with J gene TRBJ2-6; D gene uncertain. V dropped 5 bases and J dropped 0 bases, with 8 bases sitting between them. The CDR3 contains 15 residues. The germline gives CDR1 SNHLY, CDR2 FYNNEI. The CDR3 DNA follows: TGTGCCAGCAGTCTCAGCCGCTCTGGGGCCAACGTCCTGACTTTC. Translation gives CASSLSRSGANVLTF.

The gene calls are TRBV5-1 and TRBJ2-7, with 8 bases fitting TRBD2. The CDR3 spans 15 residues. V trimming: 1 base; J trimming: 2 bases; junction bases outside the gene matches: 5. The germline V gene encodes CDR1 SGHRS and CDR2 YFSETQ. CDR3 residues: CASSLMAGGPYEQYF. CDR3 nucleotides: TGCGCCAGCAGCTTGATGGCGGGGGGTCCCTACGAGCAGTACTTC.

The rearrangement joins TRBV27 to TRBJ1-5, with 8 positions matching TRBD1. In germline, CDR1 is MNHEY, CDR2 SMNVEV (reference sequence). V was clipped by 5 bases and J by 4 bases; unmatched bases: 13. This CDR3 has 17 amino acids. The CDR3 region is CASSRTGTGSSNQPQHF. DNA of the CDR3: TGTGCCAGCAGTCGCACCGGGACAGGTTCCTCAAATCAGCCCCAGCATTTT.

The CDR3 DNA sequence: TGTGCCAGCAGCAAATTGACTAGCGGGAGGTTAGAGACCCAGTACTTC. This encodes CASSKLTSGRLETQYF. The chain recombines TRBV21-1 with TRBJ2-5; the table's TRBD2 call for D was not verified on the DNA. TRBV21-1 is listed as a pseudogene. This CDR3 is 16 amino acids long.

The chain recombines TRBV4-3 with TRBJ2-2; TRBD2 aligns across 10 bases. There are 19 residues in the CDR3. The germline V gene encodes CDR1 LGHNA and CDR2 YSLEER. Losses at the gene ends were 0 bases for V and 4 bases for J; bases not matched to a gene: 11. CDR3 residues: CASSQDVGFSGGSTGELFF. The CDR3, as DNA: TGCGCCAGCAGCCAAGATGTCGGGTTTAGCGGGGGGTCCACCGGGGAGCTGTTTTTT.

J is TRBJ2-7 and V is TRBV29-1; 10 nucleotides line up with TRBD1. This CDR3 is 13 amino acids long. Germline V gives CDR1 SQVTM, CDR2 ANQGSEA. Germline trimming cut 3 bases from V and 3 bases from J; bases unmatched to any gene: 2. The CDR3 loop is CSVERTGGYEQYF. The DNA for the CDR3 is TGCAGCGTTGAGCGGACAGGGGGCTACGAGCAGTACTTC.

The chain links TRBV7-9 to TRBJ2-3; the D is unclear. V lost 5 bases and J lost 1, with 13 bases in between. Germline CDR1 reads SEHNR; CDR2 reads FQNEAQ (reference sequence). This CDR3 has 15 amino acids. The CDR3 reads CASSPSGLGTDTQYF. The DNA of the CDR3 is TGTGCCAGCAGCCCATCGGGCCTGGGCACAGATACGCAGTATTTT. Based on the CDR3 plus reference TRBV7-9 and TRBJ2-3, the full variable domain is DTGVSQNPRHKITKRGQNVTFRCDPISEHNRLYWYRQTLGQGPEFLTYFQNEAQLEKSRLLSDRFSAERPKGSFSTLEIQRTEQGDSAMYLCASSPSGLGTDTQYFGPGTRLTVL.

V usage is TRBV5-5 and J usage is TRBJ2-3; D ambiguous. Germline assignment: CDR1 SGHKS and CDR2 YYEKEE (reference sequence). Trimming removed 4 bases from V and 0 bases from J, with 15 bases in between. The CDR3 covers 16 residues. The CDR3 reads CASSDFRAASTDTQYF. The CDR3 DNA reads TGTGCCAGCAGCGATTTTAGGGCGGCAAGCACAGATACGCAGTATTTT.

The rearrangement links TRBV27 to TRBJ1-6; 8 nucleotides agree with TRBD1. This CDR3 is built from 13 residues. J lost 9 bases, V lost 8 bases, and 6 bases had no gene match. CDR1 is MNHEY and CDR2 is SMNVEV in the germline V gene (reference sequence). CDR3 amino acids: CASHTGGGSPLHF. The CDR3, as DNA: TGTGCCAGCCACACAGGGGGGGGTTCACCCCTCCACTTT.

The genes are TRBV4-1 and TRBJ2-5, with 8 bases lining up with TRBD2. This CDR3 comprises 16 residues. From germline, CDR1 is MGHRA and CDR2 YSYEKL. Germline trimming cut 1 base from V and 4 bases from J; bases unmatched to any gene: 8. CDR3 sequence: CASSQGDGRAGETQYF. The CDR3 coding sequence is TGCGCCAGCAGCCAAGGAGACGGGAGGGCTGGAGAGACCCAGTACTTC.

The rearrangement joins TRBV10-3 to TRBJ1-2, with TRBD1 as a possible D gene (6 bases). V lost 0 bases and J lost 5, with 16 bases in between. Germline CDR1 is ENHRY and CDR2 is SYGVKD. The CDR3 totals 16 residues. CDR3 sequence (DNA): TGTGCCATCAGTGAGTCGACGAAGGGGGTGGGGTATGGCTACACCTTC. Protein product: CAISESTKGVGYGYTF.

This chain connects TRBV6-1 to TRBJ1-2; D remains ambiguous. Germline-derived CDR1 and CDR2 are MNHNS and SASEGT. Trimming pared 3 bases from V and 2 bases from J, leaving 10 bases between. The CDR3 is made up of 14 amino acids. The CDR3 region has the DNA TGTGCCAGCAGTGATAAGGGCGCCAACTATGGCTACACCTTC. This gives the protein CASSDKGANYGYTF.

The V gene is TRBV30, the J gene TRBJ1-2; possibly TRBD1 for D (5 bases). Germline V CDR1 and CDR2: GTSNPN, SVGIG (reference sequence). CDR3 length: 13 amino acids. Trimming shortened V by 4 bases and J by 8 bases, and 17 bases separated the two germline ends. The CDR3: CAWTGGAQQGYTF. The DNA of the CDR3 is TGTGCCTGGACCGGAGGGGCCCAGCAGGGCTACACCTTC.

This chain uses TRBV19 with TRBJ1-2; a weak D match, TRBD1 (5 bases). This CDR3 region has 14 residues. Trimming shortened V by 3 bases and J by 1 base, and 9 bases separated the two germline ends. In germline, CDR1 is LNHDA, CDR2 SQIVND (reference sequence). For the CDR3, the DNA is TGTGCCAGTAGTATCCCAGGGAATAACTATGGCTACACCTTC. As protein: CASSIPGNNYGYTF.

The chain has TRBV18 and TRBJ2-1, with 8 bases fitting TRBD2. The germline CDR1 and CDR2 sequences are KGHSH and LQKENI. The length of the CDR3 is 15 residues. V was clipped by 3 bases and J by 8 bases; unmatched bases: 9. The CDR3 nucleotides are TGTGCCAGCTCACCGGGAGCGGGAGTCGGTTATGAGCAGTTCTTC. Protein: CASSPGAGVGYEQFF.

The chain has TRBV2 and TRBJ2-4; TRBD2 agrees at 8 bases. The CDR3 has 16 amino acids. The J segment lost 0 bases and the V segment lost 6 bases, leaving 7 bases of the junction unmatched. CDR1 and CDR2 (germline): SNHLY, FYNNEI. CDR3 loop: CASRGSGGPAKNIQYF. CDR3 bases: TGTGCCAGCAGGGGGAGCGGGGGACCAGCCAAAAACATTCAGTACTTC. The full variable domain, with the rest looked up from reference TRBV2 and TRBJ2-4, is EPEVTQTPSHQVTQMGQEVILRCVPISNHLYFYWYRQILGQKVEFLVSFYNNEISEKSEIFDDQFSVERPDGSNFTLKIRSTKLEDSAMYFCASRGSGGPAKNIQYFGAGTRLSVL.

The V gene is TRBV5-4, the J gene TRBJ1-2; unclear D gene. Between the trimmed V and J ends, which lost 5 bases and 2 bases, there was a span of 10 bases. The CDR3 consists of 13 residues. CDR1 is SGHNT, CDR2 YYREEE, per germline (reference sequence). The CDR3 coding sequence is TGTGCCAGCAGTAGTAACACCAACTATGGCTACACCTTC. Protein sequence: CASSSNTNYGYTF.

This clone was observed a single time. The rearrangement links TRBV9 to TRBJ1-2; no reliable D call. This CDR3 has 13 residues. From germline, CDR1 is SGDLS and CDR2 YYNGEE. V lost 0 bases to trimming and J lost 2 bases, with 5 bases between them. The CDR3 region is CASSVDSNYGYTF. CDR3 bases: TGTGCCAGCAGCGTAGACTCAAACTATGGCTACACCTTC.

The table lists this clone with a count of one. This chain links TRBV9 with TRBJ2-1; D may be TRBD2 (5 bases). The germline V and J ends were trimmed by 3 bases and 5 bases, with 12 bases remaining between them. This CDR3 comprises 14 residues. The V gene's germline CDR1 is SGDLS and CDR2 YYNGEE. The CDR3 here is CASSAAFGDNEQFF. CDR3 nucleotides: TGTGCCAGCAGCGCGGCCTTCGGGGACAATGAGCAGTTCTTC.

Here the CDR3 DNA reads TGTGCCAGCAGTCGGGACTACGAGCAGTACTTC. Translating it yields CASSRDYEQYF. This chain joins TRBV6-6 and TRBJ2-7; the D gene is possibly TRBD2 (5 bases). V lost 5 bases and J 3 bases, leaving 5 bases between the germline ends. The CDR3 contains 11 residues. Germline V gene lookup returns CDR1 MNHNY and CDR2 SVGAGI (reference sequence).

The rearrangement uses TRBV19 and TRBJ2-5; D is uncertain. This CDR3 is built from 13 residues. CDR1 LNHDA and CDR2 SQIVND come from the germline V gene (reference sequence). V was cut by 6 bases and J by 5 bases, with 13 bases left in between. CDR3 in amino acids: CASSDWPQETQYF. CDR3 sequence (DNA): TGTGCCAGTAGCGACTGGCCGCAGGAGACCCAGTACTTC.

A word on this clone: This CDR3 is also generated by other DNA sequences in the sample. The chain combines TRBV27 with TRBJ1-4; weak D call: TRBD1 (5 bases). Germline values: CDR1 MNHEY, CDR2 SMNVEV (reference sequence). V was clipped by 6 bases and J by 4 bases, with 9 bases between them. The CDR3 totals 13 residues. The CDR3 bases are TGTGCCAGCAGACTAAGGGGTAATGAAAAACTGTTTTTT. Its protein is CASRLRGNEKLFF.

As to this clone: This sample includes further DNA sequences coding for the same CDR3. The rearrangement links TRBV18 to TRBJ2-3; D may be TRBD1 or TRBD2 (5 bases each). Trimming cost V 0 bases and J 6 bases, with 7 bases left between them. Germline lookup yields CDR1 KGHSH and CDR2 LQKENI. CDR3 length equals 13 residues. The CDR3 sequence is CASSPPGTDTQYF. DNA of the CDR3: TGTGCCAGCTCACCACCGGGGACGGATACGCAGTATTTT.

The V gene is TRBV30, the J gene TRBJ1-1, with D tentatively TRBD1 (6 bases). The CDR3 runs to 13 residues. CDR1 is GTSNPN, CDR2 SVGIG, per germline (reference sequence). V was clipped by 2 bases and J by 1 base, with 8 bases between them. CDR3 coding DNA: TGTGCCTGGAGTATACAGGGGAACACTGAAGCTTTCTTT. The encoded protein is CAWSIQGNTEAFF.

The chain combines TRBV10-1 with TRBJ2-1; weak D call: TRBD1 (5 bases). Germline CDR1 is WNHNN and CDR2 is SYGVQD (reference sequence). The CDR3 consists of 15 residues. Between the trimmed V and J ends, which lost 0 bases and 8 bases, there was a span of 14 bases. CDR3 amino acids: CASSESSQGAHEQFF. In nucleotides, the CDR3 is TGCGCCAGCAGTGAGTCGAGTCAGGGTGCTCATGAGCAGTTCTTC.